The 10 T cell receptor beta chains below come from one sample, sequenced in a study of blood T cell repertoires in COVID-19. Data came from immunoSEQ multiplex PCR; TCRdb stores just in-frame clones and leaves some out. Of some 310,000 clones in the sample, roughly 86% were seen once. The sequenced sample consisted of PBMCs or T cells enriched from blood (not recorded which). These receptors were taken from a woman aged 25 to 39 who had recovered from COVID-19.

This clone came up a few times. The chain combines TRBV4-1 with TRBJ2-7, with D possibly TRBD2 on 6 matching bases. With 0 bases removed from V and 7 bases from J, the gap between germline ends came to 10 bases. The CDR3 loop spans 13 amino acids. CDR1 is MGHRA, CDR2 YSYEKL, per germline. The CDR3 sequence: CASSQDWEEEQYF. In nucleotides, the CDR3 is TGCGCCAGCAGCCAAGATTGGGAGGAGGAGCAGTACTTC.

A remark on this clone: One junction end does not reproduce the germline sequence, and a read error may be involved. The chain carries TRBV10-3 and TRBJ2-1; the match to TRBD2 covers 11 bases. This CDR3 has 15 residues. CDR1 ENHRY and CDR2 SYGVKD come from the germline V gene. Here the CDR3 DNA reads TGTGCCATCACTGAGGGACTAGCGGAATACAATGAGCAGTTCTTC. Its protein product is CAITEGLAEYNEQFF.

The chain has TRBV28 and TRBJ2-5; 7 bases fit TRBD2. Trimming at V came to 3 bases and at J to 1 base, leaving 8 bases not matched to a gene. This CDR3 has 16 residues. Germline loops: CDR1 MDHEN, CDR2 SYDVKM. DNA of the CDR3: TGTGCCAGCAGTTTCCCCGGGGGGACGCTCCAAGAGACCCAGTACTTC. Protein product: CASSFPGGTLQETQYF.

The chain has TRBV9 and TRBJ2-1; 8 bases agree with TRBD2. Germline-derived CDR1 and CDR2 are SGDLS and YYNGEE. J lost 3 bases, V lost 2 bases, and 28 bases had no gene match. CDR3 size: 23 residues. The DNA for the CDR3 is TGTGCCAGCAGCGTGCATCCTTACAAGGCAGCGGGAGTGGGTAAAGGGAACTACAATGAGCAGTTCTTC. Amino acids: CASSVHPYKAAGVGKGNYNEQFF. Based on the CDR3 plus reference TRBV9 and TRBJ2-1, the full variable domain is DSGVTQTPKHLITATGQRVTLRCSPRSGDLSVYWYQQSLDQGLQFLIQYYNGEERAKGNILERFSAQQFPDLHSELNLSSLELGDSALYFCASSVHPYKAAGVGKGNYNEQFFGPGTRLTVL.

The genes are TRBV6-5 and TRBJ2-5; no definite D call. The germline V gene encodes CDR1 MNHEY and CDR2 SVGAGI. V was cut by 7 bases and J by 5 bases, with 14 bases left in between. This CDR3 has 13 amino acids. The CDR3 DNA sequence: TGTGCCAGCACCCCATCCTATTACGAGACCCAGTACTTC. Amino acid sequence: CASTPSYYETQYF.

The chain has TRBV7-9 and TRBJ2-1; TRBD2 might be the D (6 bases). The CDR3 is made up of 15 amino acids. Between the trimmed V and J ends, which lost 5 bases and 5 bases, there was a span of 16 bases. CDR1 is SEHNR and CDR2 is FQNEAQ in the germline V gene (reference sequence). The CDR3 reads CASSPMEAGNNEQFF. The CDR3 DNA reads TGTGCCAGCAGCCCCATGGAGGCGGGGAACAATGAGCAGTTCTTC.

The V call is TRBV19, the J call TRBJ2-1; 8 bases are shared with TRBD2. The germline gives CDR1 LNHDA, CDR2 SQIVND (reference sequence). The CDR3 runs to 15 residues. V dropped 3 bases and J dropped 6; count of bases not matched to a gene: 7. CDR3 amino acids: CASSIIAGGGNEQFF. As DNA, the CDR3 is TGTGCCAGTAGTATCATTGCGGGAGGAGGCAATGAGCAGTTCTTC.

The chain joins TRBV5-3 to TRBJ1-1; D is unclear. TRBV5-3 is recorded as an ORF, its role being uncertain. V was trimmed by 3 bases and J by 4 bases, leaving 28 bases between them. The CDR3 is 19 amino acids. The CDR3 sequence: CARSCSHRGRYGRGTEAFF. The CDR3 DNA follows: TGTGCCAGAAGCTGCTCCCACCGAGGGCGCTATGGTAGAGGCACTGAAGCTTTCTTT.

The chain uses TRBV19 and TRBJ2-7, with 9 bases fitting TRBD1. The CDR3 runs 15 residues. Germline V lookup: CDR1 LNHDA, CDR2 SQIVND (reference sequence). J lost 3 bases, V lost 0 bases, and 3 bases had no gene match. The CDR3 DNA sequence: TGTGCCAGTAGTATAGATTTGACAGGGGGCTACGAGCAGTACTTC. Amino acids: CASSIDLTGGYEQYF.

The rearrangement joins TRBV9 to TRBJ2-5, with D tentatively TRBD2 (5 bases). Per the germline V gene, CDR1 is SGDLS and CDR2 is YYNGEE. CDR3 length: 16 amino acids. V was clipped by 3 bases and J by 1 base, with 16 bases between them. The CDR3 DNA reads as TGTGCCAGCAGCGCCGGAAACATAGCGTCCCAAGAGACCCAGTACTTC. It codes for CASSAGNIASQETQYF. The variable domain in full, with the rest retrieved from reference TRBV9 and TRBJ2-5, is DSGVTQTPKHLITATGQRVTLRCSPRSGDLSVYWYQQSLDQGLQFLIQYYNGEERAKGNILERFSAQQFPDLHSELNLSSLELGDSALYFCASSAGNIASQETQYFGPGTRLLVL.